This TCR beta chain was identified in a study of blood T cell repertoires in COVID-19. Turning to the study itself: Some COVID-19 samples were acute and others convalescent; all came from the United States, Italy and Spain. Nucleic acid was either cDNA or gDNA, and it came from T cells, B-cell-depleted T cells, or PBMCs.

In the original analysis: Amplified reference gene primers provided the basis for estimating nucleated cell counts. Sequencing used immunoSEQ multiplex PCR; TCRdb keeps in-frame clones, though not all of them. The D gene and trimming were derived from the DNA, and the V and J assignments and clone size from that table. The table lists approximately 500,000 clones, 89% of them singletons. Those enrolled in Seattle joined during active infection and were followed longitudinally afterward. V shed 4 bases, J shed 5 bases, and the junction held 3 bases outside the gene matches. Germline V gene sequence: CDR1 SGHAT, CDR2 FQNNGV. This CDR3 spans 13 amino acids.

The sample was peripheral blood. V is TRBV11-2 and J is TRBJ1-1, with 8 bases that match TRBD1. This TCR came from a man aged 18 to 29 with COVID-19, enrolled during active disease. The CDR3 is CASSWTGNTEAFF. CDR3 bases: TGTGCCAGCAGCTGGACAGGGAATACTGAAGCTTTCTTT.